Reported below is one TCR beta chain. This clonotype was counted at least ten times. Its antigen has not been determined. One base away there is no much larger clone; base qualities are not given. The data were produced on an Illumina HiSeq 2500. Quantitative 5'-RACE with molecular barcodes was the method used to prepare the TCR beta libraries. On the study's bioinformatics: To identify disease-linked TCR variants, a new computational method was used, one built on a probabilistic model of VDJ rearrangement. TCRdb reanalyzed the raw reads on its own, using fastp at Q25 for trimming and MiXCR for clone calling, and kept in-frame beta chains. Each record represents a unique CDR3 protein, reported with the most common genes and DNA among its rows. TCRdb's processing, not the authors' own work, is the source of the V and J calls. This sample is represented by fewer than 200,000 distinct CDR3 sequences; 9.8% of them were singletons. The top ten hold roughly 16% of the sample.

This sample was taken from a study of CD8 T cells in ankylosing spondylitis listed by TCRdb under 2017. In terms of the full investigation: T cell receptor beta repertoires were profiled in healthy donors and ankylosing spondylitis patients so that disease-linked TCR variants could be found. The full study cohort was made up of about 25 ankylosing spondylitis patients and approximately 100 healthy donors. Peripheral blood samples were taken, and synovial fluid was additionally collected from ankylosing spondylitis patients.

Paper-wide results and their limitations: The disease-linked clones were reported as significantly enriched in matched synovial fluid samples from ankylosing spondylitis patients. Blood from ankylosing spondylitis patients appeared to be characterized by a TCR beta motif made up of several highly homologous amino acid variants. Some TCR beta motif variants had previously been reported in synovial fluid and blood of reactive arthritis patients, which suggested common disease-initiation mechanisms. The disease-linked clones showed a CD8+ phenotype and occurred at relatively low frequencies in peripheral blood.

V drops 6 bases and J drops 6 bases, leaving 11 bases in between. CDR1 and CDR2, per the germline V gene (reference sequence), are GTSNPN and SVGIG. The CDR3 goes from the cysteine to the phenylalanine over 12 residues. The DNA shown is the 36-base CDR3, in frame from base 1. The rearranged chain carries TRBV30 and TRBJ2-2; TRBD2 is perhaps the D gene, given 5 matching bases. The clonotype originates from a female donor with ankylosing spondylitis or in good health (not recorded which). Sequenced: blood, either unsorted or a sorted T cell fraction (not recorded which). The CDR3 protein is CACDISAGELFF. The DNA sequence follows: TGTGCCTGCGACATTAGCGCCGGGGAGCTGTTTTTT.